A selection of T cell receptor beta chains follows, all from one sample in a study of spatial heterogeneity in lung cancer. From the 5' RACE reads, TCRdb called clonotypes with MiXCR, one entry per CDR3 protein. The sample yields roughly 38,000 distinct CDR3 sequences, around 3.3% seen once. Sample: normal lung tissue next to the tumor, taken at surgery. The receptors shown here come from a male donor with early-stage non-small cell lung cancer. Each CDR3 is given with its conserved first and last residue. D genes are given only for firm matches. The size entry is marked missing in some rows and otherwise reads once, few, many or a size class.

TRBJ2-2 | many | TRBV4-2 | - | TGTGCCAGCAGCCAAGATGGGCCGAACACCGGGGAGCTGTTTTTT | CASSQDGPNTGELFF
TRBJ1-6 | - | TRBV2 | - | TGTGCCAGCAGCCCCCAGAATTCACCCCTCCACTTT | CASSPQNSPLHF
TRBJ2-2 | - | TRBV12-3/TRBV12-4 | TRBD2 | TGTGCCAGCAGGCCCCCGGGGGGAGTGGGGGAGCTGTTTTTT | CASRPPGGVGELFF
TRBJ1-5 | many | TRBV12-3/TRBV12-4 | TRBD1 | TGTGCCAGCAGCACCCGGGACAGGGCTAGCCAGCCCCAGCATTTT | CASSTRDRASQPQHF
TRBJ1-1 | many | TRBV14 | - | TGTGCCAGCAGCCAAGGGGCAGACGGCACTGAAGCTTTCTTT | CASSQGADGTEAFF
TRBJ1-2 | few | TRBV7-2 | - | TGTGCCAGCAGCTTAGCGGGGAGGCAATATGGCTACACCTTC | CASSLAGRQYGYTF
TRBJ1-5 | many | TRBV6-5 | - | TGTGCCACCCGTTCCGCGGGGGGTCAGCCCCAGCATTTT | CATRSAGGQPQHF
TRBJ2-7 | many | TRBV6-2/TRBV6-3 | - | TGTGCCAGCAAACTTGACGGCTTCTCCTACGAGCAGTACTTC | CASKLDGFSYEQYF
TRBJ1-5 | few | TRBV20-1 | - | TGCAGTGCTAGAGCCCCCGGACAGCCCCAGCATTTT | CSARAPGQPQHF
TRBJ1-3 | many | TRBV7-2 | TRBD1 | TGTGCCAGCAGCCTTCGGCCGATGGGCACAGGGGACACCATATATTTT | CASSLRPMGTGDTIYF
TRBJ2-5 | many | TRBV3-1 | TRBD1 | TGTGCCAGTTCTGGGACAGCGGAAGAGACCCAGTACTTC | CASSGTAEETQYF
TRBJ1-1 | many | TRBV2 | - | TGTGCCAGCGGGGCTCGGGCGGGGGAGAGAACTGAAGCTTTCTTT | CASGARAGERTEAFF
TRBJ2-5 | many | TRBV12-3/TRBV12-4 | - | TGTGCCAGCAGTTTCGGGGGAGTCCAAGAGACCCAGTACTTC | CASSFGGVQETQYF
TRBJ2-7 | many | TRBV6-6 | - | TGTGCCAGCAGTTCTAGCGACTTCTACGAGCAGTACTTC | CASSSSDFYEQYF
TRBJ2-7 | many | TRBV20-1 | - | TGCAGTGCTAGGGAGAGCTCCTACGAGCAGTACTTC | CSARESSYEQYF
TRBJ1-5 | many | TRBV12-3/TRBV12-4 | TRBD1 | TGTGCCAGCAGCCTACAGGGGAAGCCCCAGCATTTT | CASSLQGKPQHF
TRBJ2-3 | many | TRBV6-1 | - | TGTGCCAGCAGTGAAACGTACAGGCCCACAGATACGCAGTATTTT | CASSETYRPTDTQYF
TRBJ1-6 | many | TRBV12-3/TRBV12-4 | - | TGTGCCAGCAGTTTAAGTGCAAATTCACCCCTCCACTTT | CASSLSANSPLHF
TRBJ2-5 | many | TRBV27 | - | TGTGCCAGCAGTTTGTGGCAGGGAATACAAGAGACCCAGTACTTC | CASSLWQGIQETQYF
TRBJ1-4 | many | TRBV12-3/TRBV12-4 | - | TGTGCCAGCAGTTCCCCCGGAAGGGGAGAGGAAAAACTGTTTTTT | CASSSPGRGEEKLFF
TRBJ2-1 | many | TRBV20-1 | TRBD1 | TGCAGTGCGAGTTATACCGGGACAGGGCCCTACAATGAGCAGTTCTTC | CSASYTGTGPYNEQFF
TRBJ2-3 | many | TRBV12-3/TRBV12-4 | - | TGTGCCAGCAGTTGGCTCCGGGAGCCTAATACGCAGTATTTT | CASSWLREPNTQYF
TRBJ1-3 | many | TRBV7-6 | - | TGTGCCAGCAGCTTAGCGGGCCGGGCCCAAAACACCATATATTTT | CASSLAGRAQNTIYF
TRBJ2-3 | many | TRBV30 | - | TGTGCCTGGAGAGTCGGGCCTAGCACAGATACGCAGTATTTT | CAWRVGPSTDTQYF
TRBJ2-5 | many | TRBV5-1 | TRBD1 | TGCGCCAGCAGCATACAGGGGCCCGAGACCCAGTACTTC | CASSIQGPETQYF
TRBJ1-2 | many | TRBV12-3/TRBV12-4 | - | TGTGCCAGCAGCCTAGGGACATATCACGATGGCTACACCTTC | CASSLGTYHDGYTF
TRBJ2-1 | many | TRBV29-1 | - | TGCAGCGTTGGTTTTTTAGGCAATGAGCAGTTCTTC | CSVGFLGNEQFF
TRBJ2-6 | few | TRBV6-2/TRBV6-3 | - | TGTGCCAGCAGTTACCTTTTTGGGGCCAACGTCCTGACTTTC | CASSYLFGANVLTF
TRBJ2-7 | many | TRBV10-1 | TRBD1 | TGCGCCAGCAGTAATAGCCGGGACAGGCCCTACGAGCAGTACTTC | CASSNSRDRPYEQYF
TRBJ2-4 | many | TRBV12-3/TRBV12-4 | - | TGTGCCAGCAGTGGAGGGTGGTTCAAAAACATTCAGTACTTC | CASSGGWFKNIQYF
TRBJ2-1 | many | TRBV28 | TRBD2 | TGTGCCAGCCTCTATGGGAAAAGATTGCTAGCGGGGTACAATGAGCAGTTCTTC | CASLYGKRLLAGYNEQFF